This T cell receptor (beta chain) was sequenced for a study of identical twins. Study-wide points: Compared with unrelated sharing, twin-shared out-of-frame alpha sequences had more low-probability sequences. These conclusions were based on statistical analysis (cross-sectional, not following the same donors). Researchers caution that invariant MAIT and iNKT cells could partly confound zero-insertion analyses.

A note on this clonotype: Its target is not known.

The CDR3 sequence is 15 residues long. In germline, CDR1 is MNHNS, CDR2 SASEGT. Trimming left V 5 bases short and J 4 bases short, with 14 bases between. Via MiXCR, TCRdb re-called the 5' RACE reads, giving one row per CDR3 protein. Among about 240,000 distinct CDR3 sequences, about 10% were seen once, and the ten largest hold 9% to 10%. This sequence joins TRBV6-1 and TRBJ2-2; tentative D call: TRBD1 (5 bases). This TCR came from a middle-aged man in good health. Sequencing was performed on memory T cells sorted from blood. CDR3: CASSPGQKSTGELFF. Here the CDR3 DNA reads TGTGCCAGCAGTCCCGGACAAAAGTCCACCGGGGAGCTGTTTTTT.